The 6 T cell receptor beta chains given below trace back to one sample, sequenced in a study of blood T cell repertoires in COVID-19. This table comes from immunoSEQ multiplex PCR, and its TCRdb copy is limited to in-frame clones, with some not included. Here the sample spans approximately 480,000 clones, around 90% being singletons. Sequencing was performed on PBMCs or T cells enriched from blood (not recorded which). The receptor set was obtained from a woman under 30 who had recovered from COVID-19.

The rearrangement joins TRBV6-5 to TRBJ1-3; D is possibly TRBD1 (5 bases). The germline V gene encodes CDR1 MNHEY and CDR2 SVGAGI. The CDR3 length is 14 residues. V lost 6 bases and J 0 bases, leaving 9 bases between the germline ends. The CDR3 protein is CASSGHLSGNTIYF. The CDR3 DNA follows: TGTGCCAGCAGCGGACACCTCTCTGGAAACACCATATATTTT.

The chain carries TRBV19 and TRBJ1-6; tentatively, D is TRBD1 (6 bases). The CDR3 has 18 residues. Germline V gives CDR1 LNHDA, CDR2 SQIVND (reference sequence). Trimming removed 7 bases from V and 0 bases from J, with 19 bases in between. CDR3 in DNA: TGTGCCAGTACCCAGCGGGGGGCCATGAGCTCCTATAATTCACCCCTCCACTTT. Residues: CASTQRGAMSSYNSPLHF.

The chain couples TRBV4-2 to TRBJ2-3, with TRBD2 matching over 12 bases. Germline V gene lookup returns CDR1 LGHNA and CDR2 YNFKEQ. Unmatched junction bases numbered 7, after V lost 3 bases and J lost 6 bases. The CDR3 has 16 amino acids. This CDR3 is CASSQDLAGGPDTQYF. The CDR3 bases are TGTGCCAGCAGCCAGGATCTAGCGGGGGGGCCGGATACGCAGTATTTT.

The chain links TRBV20-1 to TRBJ2-7, with 8 bases lining up with TRBD1. V dropped 6 bases and J dropped 9; count of bases not matched to a gene: 7. Germline V gene lookup returns CDR1 DFQATT and CDR2 SNEGSKA (reference sequence). There are 11 residues in the CDR3. The CDR3 DNA reads as TGCAGTGCCCCAGGGGGCGCGGGGCAGTACTTC. This gives the protein CSAPGGAGQYF.

CDR3 sequence reads: CASSILDYNNEQFF. CDR3 sequence (DNA): TGTGCCAGTAGTATACTAGACTACAACAATGAGCAGTTCTTC. The rearrangement links TRBV19 to TRBJ2-1, with TRBD2 as a possible D gene (5 bases). Trimming shortened V by 2 bases and J by 5 bases, and 10 bases separated the two germline ends. CDR1 and CDR2 (germline): LNHDA, SQIVND (reference sequence). The CDR3 is made up of 14 amino acids.

The chain carries TRBV18 and TRBJ1-2, with a weak D call TRBD1 (6 bases). V dropped 3 bases and J dropped 7 bases, with 24 bases sitting between them. There are 17 residues in the CDR3. Per germline, CDR1 KGHSH and CDR2 LQKENI. CDR3 protein: CASSPSAVGEGEGGYTF. The CDR3 DNA follows: TGTGCCAGCTCACCGAGTGCGGTGGGTGAGGGGGAAGGTGGCTACACCTTC.